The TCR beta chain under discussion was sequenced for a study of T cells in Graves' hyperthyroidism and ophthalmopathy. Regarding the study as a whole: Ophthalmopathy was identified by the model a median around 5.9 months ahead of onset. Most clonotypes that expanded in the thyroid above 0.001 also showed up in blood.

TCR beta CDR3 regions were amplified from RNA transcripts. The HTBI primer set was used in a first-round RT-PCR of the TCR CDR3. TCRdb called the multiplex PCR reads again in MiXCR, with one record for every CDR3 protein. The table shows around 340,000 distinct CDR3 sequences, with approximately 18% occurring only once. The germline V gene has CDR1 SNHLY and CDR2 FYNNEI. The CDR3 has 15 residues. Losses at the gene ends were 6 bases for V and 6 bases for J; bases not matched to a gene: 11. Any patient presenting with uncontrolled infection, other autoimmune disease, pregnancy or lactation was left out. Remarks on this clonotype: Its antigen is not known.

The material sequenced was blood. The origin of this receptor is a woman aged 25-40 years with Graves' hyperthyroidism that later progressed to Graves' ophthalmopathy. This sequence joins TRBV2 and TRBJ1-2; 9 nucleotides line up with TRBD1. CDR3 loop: CASSRAGTGTHGYTF. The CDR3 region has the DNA TGTGCCAGCAGCCGCGCCGGGACAGGGACCCATGGCTACACCTTC.